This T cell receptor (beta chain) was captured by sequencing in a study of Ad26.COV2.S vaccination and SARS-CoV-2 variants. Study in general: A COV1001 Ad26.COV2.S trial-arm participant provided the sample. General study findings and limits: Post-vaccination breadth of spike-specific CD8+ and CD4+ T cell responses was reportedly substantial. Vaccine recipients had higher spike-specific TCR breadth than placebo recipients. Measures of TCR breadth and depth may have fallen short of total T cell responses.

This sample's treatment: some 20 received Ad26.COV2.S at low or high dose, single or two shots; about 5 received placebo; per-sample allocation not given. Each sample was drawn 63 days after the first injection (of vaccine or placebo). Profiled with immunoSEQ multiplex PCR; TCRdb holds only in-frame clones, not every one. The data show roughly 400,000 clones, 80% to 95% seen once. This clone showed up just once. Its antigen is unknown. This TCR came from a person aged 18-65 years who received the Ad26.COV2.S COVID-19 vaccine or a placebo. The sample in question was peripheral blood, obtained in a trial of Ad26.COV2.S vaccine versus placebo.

CDR3: CASSYLPSGKETQYF. The DNA for the CDR3 is TGTGCCAGCAGTTACTTGCCTAGCGGGAAAGAGACCCAGTACTTC. The V call is TRBV6-2 or TRBV6-3, the J call TRBJ2-5, with TRBD2 identical over 9 bases. Germline V CDR1 and CDR2: MNHEY, SVGEGT. This CDR3 contains 15 residues. Trimming at V came to 1 base and at J to 3 bases, leaving 3 bases not matched to a gene.